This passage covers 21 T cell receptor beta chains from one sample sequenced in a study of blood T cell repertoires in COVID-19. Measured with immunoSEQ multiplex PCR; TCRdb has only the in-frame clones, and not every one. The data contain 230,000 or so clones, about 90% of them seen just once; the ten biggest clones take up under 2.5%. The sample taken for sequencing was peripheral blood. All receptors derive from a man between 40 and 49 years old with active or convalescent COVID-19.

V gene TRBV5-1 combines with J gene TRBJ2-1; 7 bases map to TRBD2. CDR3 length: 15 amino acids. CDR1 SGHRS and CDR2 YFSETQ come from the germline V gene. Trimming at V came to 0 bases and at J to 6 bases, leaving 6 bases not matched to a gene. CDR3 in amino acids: CASSLELASGNEQFF. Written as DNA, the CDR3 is TGCGCCAGCAGCTTGGAACTAGCGTCCGGCAATGAGCAGTTCTTC.

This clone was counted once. The CDR3 nucleotides read TGTGCCAGCTCACCCCGACTACTTGGCTACACCTTC. As protein: CASSPRLLGYTF. The chain has TRBV18 and TRBJ1-2; D call uncertain. The V end was cut by 3 bases, the J end by 7 bases, with 9 bases between. The CDR3 runs 12 residues. Germline V gene data show CDR1 as KGHSH and CDR2 as LQKENI.

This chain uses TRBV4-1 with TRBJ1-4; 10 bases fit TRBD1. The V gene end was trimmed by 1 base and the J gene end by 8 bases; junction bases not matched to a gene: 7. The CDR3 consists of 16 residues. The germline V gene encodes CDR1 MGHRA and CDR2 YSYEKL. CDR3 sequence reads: CASSQGQGAKGEKLFF. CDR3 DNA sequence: TGCGCCAGCAGCCAAGGACAGGGGGCAAAGGGAGAAAAACTGTTTTTT.

The chain's CDR3 is CASSRGTGGVNTEAFF. Here the CDR3 DNA reads TGTGCCAGTAGTAGAGGGACAGGGGGAGTGAACACTGAAGCTTTCTTT. The chain links TRBV19 to TRBJ1-1; 11 bases agree with TRBD1. CDR3 length: 16 residues. J was trimmed by 0 bases and V by 4 bases; bases with no gene match: 4. In germline, CDR1 is LNHDA, CDR2 SQIVND (reference sequence).

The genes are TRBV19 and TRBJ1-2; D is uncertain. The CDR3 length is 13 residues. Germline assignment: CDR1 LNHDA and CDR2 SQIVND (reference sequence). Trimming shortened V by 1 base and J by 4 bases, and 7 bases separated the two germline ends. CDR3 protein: CASSIGAAYGYTF. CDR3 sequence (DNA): TGTGCCAGTAGTATAGGTGCGGCCTATGGCTACACCTTC.

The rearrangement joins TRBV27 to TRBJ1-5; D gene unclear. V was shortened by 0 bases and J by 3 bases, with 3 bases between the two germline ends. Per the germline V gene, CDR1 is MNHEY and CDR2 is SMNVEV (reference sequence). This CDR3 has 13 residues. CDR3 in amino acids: CASSLSHNQPQHF. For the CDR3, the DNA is TGTGCCAGCAGTTTATCTCACAATCAGCCCCAGCATTTT.

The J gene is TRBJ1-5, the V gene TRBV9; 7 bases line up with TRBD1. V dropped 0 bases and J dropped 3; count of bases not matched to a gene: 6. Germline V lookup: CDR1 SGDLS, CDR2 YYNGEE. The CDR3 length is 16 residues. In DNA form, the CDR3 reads TGTGCCAGCAGCGTAGGCGTAGGGGGCGACAATCAGCCCCAGCATTTT. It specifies CASSVGVGGDNQPQHF.

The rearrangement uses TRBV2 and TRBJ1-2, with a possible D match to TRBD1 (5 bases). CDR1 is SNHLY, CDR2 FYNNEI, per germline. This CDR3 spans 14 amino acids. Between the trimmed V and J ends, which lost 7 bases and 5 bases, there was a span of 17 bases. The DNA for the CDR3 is TGTGCCAGCAACCCCATAGGGGTGGGATATGGCTACACCTTC. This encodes CASNPIGVGYGYTF.

The CDR3 loop is CASGLWGGDTQYF. CDR3 nucleotides: TGTGCTAGTGGTTTATGGGGAGGCGATACGCAGTATTTT. The genes are TRBV12-5 and TRBJ2-3; the D gene is possibly TRBD2 (6 bases). Trimming removed 3 bases from V and 6 bases from J, with 10 bases in between. The CDR3 runs to 13 residues. The germline gives CDR1 LGHNT, CDR2 FRNRAP.

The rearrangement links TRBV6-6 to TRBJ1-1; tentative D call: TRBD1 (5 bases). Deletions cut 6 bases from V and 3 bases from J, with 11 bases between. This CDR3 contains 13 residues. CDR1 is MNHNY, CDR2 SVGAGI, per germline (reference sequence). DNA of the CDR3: TGTGCCAGCAGCGCTCAGGGTGACACTGAAGCTTTCTTT. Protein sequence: CASSAQGDTEAFF.

The CDR3 loop reads CASSYVAGAYNEQFF. The CDR3, as DNA: TGTGCCAGCAGCTATGTAGCGGGGGCCTACAATGAGCAGTTCTTC. This chain connects TRBV11-2 to TRBJ2-1; TRBD2 agrees at 9 bases. V shed 4 bases and J 2 bases; nucleotides not matched to a gene: 3. This CDR3 comprises 15 residues. Germline V gene data show CDR1 as SGHAT and CDR2 as FQNNGV.

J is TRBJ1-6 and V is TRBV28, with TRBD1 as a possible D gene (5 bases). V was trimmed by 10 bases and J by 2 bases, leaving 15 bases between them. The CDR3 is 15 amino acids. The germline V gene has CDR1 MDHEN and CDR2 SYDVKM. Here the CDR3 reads CATSQETAYNSPLHF. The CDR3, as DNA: TGTGCCACCTCCCAGGAGACAGCCTATAATTCACCCCTCCACTTT.

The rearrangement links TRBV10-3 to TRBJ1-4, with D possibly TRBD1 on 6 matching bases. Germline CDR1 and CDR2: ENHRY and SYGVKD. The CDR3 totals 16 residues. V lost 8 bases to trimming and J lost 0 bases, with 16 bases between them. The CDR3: CAISTGTSSTNEKLFF. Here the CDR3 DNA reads TGTGCCATCTCGACCGGGACATCCTCAACTAATGAAAAACTGTTTTTT.

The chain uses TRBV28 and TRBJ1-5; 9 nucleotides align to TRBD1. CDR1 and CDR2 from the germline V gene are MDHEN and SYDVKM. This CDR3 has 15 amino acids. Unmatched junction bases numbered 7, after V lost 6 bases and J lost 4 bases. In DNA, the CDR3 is TGTGCCAGCAGCCCACAGGGGGCAGGGAATCAGCCCCAGCATTTT. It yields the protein CASSPQGAGNQPQHF.

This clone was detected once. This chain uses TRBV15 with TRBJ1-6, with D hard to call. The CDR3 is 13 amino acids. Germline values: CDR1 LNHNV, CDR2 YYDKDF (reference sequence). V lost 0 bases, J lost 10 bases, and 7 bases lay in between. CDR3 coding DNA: TGTGCCACCAGCAGAGACATGGCCTCACCCCTCCACTTT. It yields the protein CATSRDMASPLHF.

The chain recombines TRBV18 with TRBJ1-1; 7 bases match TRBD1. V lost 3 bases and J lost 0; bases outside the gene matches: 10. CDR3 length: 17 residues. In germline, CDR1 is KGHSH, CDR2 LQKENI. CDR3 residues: CASSPERGRPMNTEAFF. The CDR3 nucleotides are TGTGCCAGCTCACCCGAGAGGGGGCGGCCTATGAACACTGAAGCTTTCTTT.

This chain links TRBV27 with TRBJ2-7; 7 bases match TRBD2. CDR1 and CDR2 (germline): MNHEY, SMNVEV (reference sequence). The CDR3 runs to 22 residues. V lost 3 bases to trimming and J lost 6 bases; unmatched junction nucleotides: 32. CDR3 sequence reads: CASSLVGQRFPEDGLVPAEQYF. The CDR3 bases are TGTGCCAGCAGTTTGGTAGGTCAACGGTTTCCAGAGGACGGACTAGTACCGGCCGAGCAGTACTTC.

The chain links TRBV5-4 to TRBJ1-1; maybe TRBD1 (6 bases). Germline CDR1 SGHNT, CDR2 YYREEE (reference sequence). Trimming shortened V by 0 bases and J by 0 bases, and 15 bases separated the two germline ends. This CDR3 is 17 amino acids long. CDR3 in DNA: TGTGCCAGCAGCTTGGTACCAGGGGTGTCCTTGAACACTGAAGCTTTCTTT. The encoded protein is CASSLVPGVSLNTEAFF.

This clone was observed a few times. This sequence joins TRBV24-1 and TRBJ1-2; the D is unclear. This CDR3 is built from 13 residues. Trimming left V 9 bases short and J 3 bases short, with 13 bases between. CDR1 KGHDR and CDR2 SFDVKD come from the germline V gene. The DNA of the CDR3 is TGTGCCACCGCAGCGGGTTCAGACTATGGCTACACCTTC. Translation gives CATAAGSDYGYTF.

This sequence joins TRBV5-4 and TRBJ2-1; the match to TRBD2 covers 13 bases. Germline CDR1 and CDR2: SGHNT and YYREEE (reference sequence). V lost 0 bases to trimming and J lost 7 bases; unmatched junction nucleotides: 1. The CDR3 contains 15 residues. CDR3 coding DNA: TGTGCCAGCAGCTTGGGGACTAGCGGGAGTAATGAGCAGTTCTTC. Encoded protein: CASSLGTSGSNEQFF.

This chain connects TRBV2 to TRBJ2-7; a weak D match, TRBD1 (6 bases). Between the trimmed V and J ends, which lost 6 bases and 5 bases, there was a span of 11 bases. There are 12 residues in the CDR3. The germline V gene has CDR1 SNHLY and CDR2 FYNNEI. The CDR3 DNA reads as TGTGCCAGCAGCAGGGGCTGGGACGAGCAGTACTTC. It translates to CASSRGWDEQYF.